These 8 T cell receptor beta chains share one sample of origin, sequenced in a study of regulatory dendritic cells for organ transplantation. Produced via immunoSEQ multiplex PCR; TCRdb's table is partial and in-frame only. The sample records approximately 35,000 clones, around 90% being singletons. The material sequenced was naive CD4+ T cells from blood. Subset given: CD45RA+ naive T cells. These receptor sequences come from a human donor in good health.

The chain joins TRBV4-3 to TRBJ1-2; TRBD1 matches at 8 bases. This CDR3 contains 14 residues. Germline values: CDR1 LGHNA, CDR2 YSLEER. Trimming cost V 4 bases and J 12 bases; bases outside gene matches: 13. The CDR3 spells CASSRSLDRALNTF. CDR3 sequence (DNA): TGCGCCAGCAGCCGTTCATTGGACAGGGCCCTCAACACCTTC.

The chain has TRBV5-8 and TRBJ2-5, with 7 nucleotides matching TRBD2. Unmatched junction bases numbered 11, after V lost 5 bases and J lost 1 base. The CDR3 length is 16 residues. Germline CDR1 SGHTS, CDR2 YDEGEE. CDR3 nucleotides: TGTGCCAGCAGTCTACCGGGGTCGGGGGGCCAAGAGACCCAGTACTTC. This sequence encodes CASSLPGSGGQETQYF.

This clone was detected a few times. The chain uses TRBV7-8 and TRBJ1-5; D is undetermined. V was cut by 5 bases and J by 3 bases, with 11 bases left in between. CDR1 is SGHVS, CDR2 FQNEAQ, per germline. CDR3 size: 14 residues. The CDR3 sequence is CASSPRDNNQPQHF. The DNA for the CDR3 is TGTGCCAGCAGCCCTAGGGATAACAATCAGCCCCAGCATTTT.

V and J are TRBV5-4 and TRBJ1-4, with D perhaps TRBD1 (5 bases). CDR3 length equals 15 residues. V was pared by 0 bases and J by 4 bases, with 10 bases between. CDR1 is SGHNT and CDR2 is YYREEE in the germline V gene (reference sequence). The CDR3: CASSLGGQVNEKLFF. The CDR3 DNA reads TGTGCCAGCAGCTTGGGGGGCCAGGTTAATGAAAAACTGTTTTTT.

A single count supports this clone. The rearrangement joins TRBV27 to TRBJ2-1; D gene ambiguous. Trimming took off 5 bases at V and 6 bases at J, with 38 bases between the two ends. This CDR3 region has 22 residues. The germline gives CDR1 MNHEY, CDR2 SMNVEV (reference sequence). The CDR3 sequence: CASSKTDRNTVRKYQASNEQFF. The CDR3 nucleotides are TGTGCCAGCAGTAAAACCGATCGAAATACGGTGCGGAAATACCAAGCTTCCAATGAGCAGTTCTTC.

The chain combines TRBV6-1 with TRBJ2-3, with 9 positions matching TRBD1. The germline CDR1 and CDR2 sequences are MNHNS and SASEGT. This CDR3 has 15 residues. V lost 5 bases, J lost 4 bases, and 7 bases stayed unmatched. This CDR3 is CASSPRTGDPDTQYF. In DNA form, the CDR3 reads TGTGCCAGCAGTCCCCGGACAGGGGATCCAGATACGCAGTATTTT.

V gene TRBV30 combines with J gene TRBJ2-1, with D perhaps matching TRBD2 (5 bases). Germline CDR1 GTSNPN, CDR2 SVGIG (reference sequence). Trimming pared 5 bases from V and 5 bases from J, leaving 10 bases between. The CDR3 sequence is 12 residues long. CDR3 nucleotide sequence: TGTGCCTGGGGCCCGGGGAACAATGAGCAGTTCTTC. Translated, it gives CAWGPGNNEQFF.

The CDR3 sequence: CASSGLQGKAFF. The CDR3 DNA reads as TGCGCCAGCAGTGGATTACAGGGGAAAGCTTTCTTT. This sequence joins TRBV10-1 and TRBJ1-1, with 7 bases matching TRBD1. Germline CDR1 is WNHNN and CDR2 is SYGVQD (reference sequence). The CDR3 is made up of 12 amino acids. The V segment lost 4 bases and the J segment 9 bases; nucleotides outside the gene matches: 5.